This T cell receptor beta chain derives from a study of blood T cell repertoires in COVID-19. Overall study: COVID-19 samples, acute and convalescent, were from the United States, Italy and Spain. Nucleic acid was either cDNA or gDNA, and it came from T cells, B-cell-depleted T cells, or PBMCs.

This CDR3 comprises 13 residues. Losses at the gene ends were 7 bases for V and 5 bases for J; bases not matched to a gene: 7. Germline V CDR1 and CDR2: SNHLY, FYNNEI. The repertoire was sequenced with immunoSEQ multiplex PCR; TCRdb's copy has only in-frame clones and lacks some. The sample lists 200,000 to 250,000 clones; roughly 83% were seen once. Source material: peripheral blood. The genes are TRBV2 and TRBJ2-7; 8 nucleotides align to TRBD2. This sequence was found in a man of 80 years or more with acute or convalescent COVID-19. DNA for the CDR3: TGTGCCAGCAAAGCTAGCGGGTCCCACGAGCAGTACTTC. This encodes CASKASGSHEQYF.